This T cell receptor beta chain was observed in a study of T cells in Graves' hyperthyroidism and ophthalmopathy. Any patient presenting with uncontrolled infection, other autoimmune disease, pregnancy or lactation was left out. This clonotype was seen repeatedly, ten times or more. The CDR3 runs to 14 residues. V was pared by 2 bases and J by 7 bases, with 14 bases between. CDR1 and CDR2 from the germline V gene are SGHAT and FQNNGV. What was amplified from RNA transcripts were TCR beta CDR3 regions. An initial round of RT-PCR targeting the TCR CDR3 relied on the HTBI primer set. TCRdb re-derived calls from the multiplex PCR reads in MiXCR, one entry per CDR3 protein. Of about 640,000 distinct CDR3 sequences in the sample, roughly 20% were seen once.

V is TRBV11-2 and J is TRBJ2-5; D may be TRBD1 (5 bases). The receptor comes from a man aged 25 to 45 with Graves' ophthalmopathy. Sequenced sample: blood. The chain's CDR3 is CASSLLQGWGTQYF. The DNA of the CDR3 is TGTGCCAGCAGCTTATTGCAGGGTTGGGGGACCCAGTACTTC.